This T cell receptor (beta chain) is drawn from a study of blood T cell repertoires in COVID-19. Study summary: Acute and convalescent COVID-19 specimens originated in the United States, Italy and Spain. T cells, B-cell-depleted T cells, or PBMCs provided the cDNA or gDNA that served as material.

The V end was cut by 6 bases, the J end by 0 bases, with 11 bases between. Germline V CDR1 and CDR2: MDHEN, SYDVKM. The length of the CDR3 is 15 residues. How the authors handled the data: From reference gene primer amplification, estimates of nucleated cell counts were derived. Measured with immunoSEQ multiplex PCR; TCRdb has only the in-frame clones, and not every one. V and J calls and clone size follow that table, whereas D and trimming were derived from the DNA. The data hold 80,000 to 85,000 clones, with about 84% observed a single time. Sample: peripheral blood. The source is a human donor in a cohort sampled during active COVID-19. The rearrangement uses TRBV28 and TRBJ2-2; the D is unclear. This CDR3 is CASRQPLANTGELFF. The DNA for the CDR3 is TGTGCCAGCAGACAGCCCTTAGCGAACACCGGGGAGCTGTTTTTT.